These T cell receptor beta chains were read from a single sample in a study of human T cells and chemical hapten exposure. TCRdb independently ran MiXCR on the RACE reads; one entry per CDR3 protein. The sample lists about 82,000 distinct CDR3 sequences; 10% to 15% were seen once. The material was whole blood, obtained in connection with sensitization to the hapten diphenylcyclopropenone (DPC). These receptors were obtained from a woman between 50 and 59 years old with alopecia areata. Some clones in this sample may be carry-over from other donors' samples. The CDR3 runs from the conserved cysteine through the conserved F or W. The D gene is left open where the match is weak. A row's size may be missing; if present it is once, few, many or a size class.

TRBV12-3/TRBV12-4 - many CASSFGTGLPPYF
TRBV5-5 - few CASSPLGPPHEQYF
TRBV29-1 TRBD1 - CSVLLQGAGEQFF
TRBV10-2 - - CASGTGTQAYEQYF
TRBV20-1 TRBD1 many CSASTGGSQPQHF
TRBV20-1 - - CSARFIGNTGELFF
TRBV11-3 TRBD1 few CASSAGQGVESGNTIYF
TRBV7-6 - - CASSALQRDWADTQYF
TRBV18 - many CASSPLGYEQYF
TRBV15 TRBD1 few CATSSGQDGNTIYF
TRBV2 - few CASRETGGTEAFF
TRBV10-3 TRBD1 - CAIGQGIYGYTF
TRBV7-8 TRBD2 - CASSSGLAGAGAKNIQYF
TRBV9 - - CASTLGAGAPYEQYF
TRBV3-1 - few CASSQGLYNEQFF
TRBV5-1 - - CASSKQGLGLTDTQYF
TRBV6-4 - - CASRASGQYTEAFF
TRBV29-1 - many CSARSEYNEQFF
TRBV11-2 TRBD1 - CASSFRQGMAGNTIYF
TRBV28 - many CASSLKETQYF
TRBV20-1 - - CSARERLINSGANVLTF
TRBV28 - few CASSLGRQDYEQYF
TRBV30 - many CAWSGGQRDQPQHF
TRBV20-1 - - CSARTGMNTEAFF
TRBV7-8 TRBD2 - CASSLSRFTGLADLEETQYF
TRBV11-1 TRBD1 - CASSIPGQGIYGYTF
TRBV4-1 - many CASSPPRMNTEAFF
TRBV29-1 - many CSVRRDINGETQYF
TRBV20-1 - many CSARDAGRTTEAFF
TRBV20-1 - many CSASPTSPGVMGEQFF
TRBV7-6 TRBD2 many CASSQILQGLAGGTDTQYF
TRBV10-3 - few CAISGDIYYGYTF
TRBV5-1 - few CASSLGPQGLQADTQYF
TRBV2 TRBD1 many CASSEGQNPWGGYTF
TRBV2 TRBD1 few CARPGQNYGYTF
TRBV5-4 TRBD2 - CASSPHATSGRVNEQYF
TRBV6-5 - many CASSYSGGAGEKLFF
TRBV29-1 - many CSVMTLRGYNEQFF
TRBV7-3 TRBD2 - CASSSYPTSGTDTQYF
TRBV28 TRBD1 many CASSSSGTGGEGYGYTF
TRBV2 - - CASSEARVRTEAFF
TRBV4-1 - - CASSPRNPSTDTQYF
TRBV29-1 - many CSATVGNQPQHF
TRBV3-1 - few CASRLQGFQETQYF
TRBV15 - few CATSRDHQLSYEQYF
TRBV6-5 - - CASNEEPRGETQYF
TRBV6-6 - many CASSPRTGSSETQYF
TRBV7-6 - many CASSQRNAGKGNTEAFF
TRBV2 - many CASSVTGSANTEAFF
TRBV29-1 - many CSVEAGAGANVLTF
TRBV7-2 - - CASSPTSGLSNEQFF
TRBV29-1 - - CSVPRGGELFF
TRBV5-1 TRBD2 few CASSSPGLAGDEQFF
TRBV3-1 - many CASSQEGGSSYEQYF
TRBV18 TRBD1 - CASSPPSHTGEDGYTF
TRBV29-1 - many CSASTGSSYEQYF
TRBV7-6 TRBD2 many CASSSGLAGGSGDEQFF
TRBV7-9 - many CASSLDAGKNIQYF
TRBV29-1 - few CSVYRDGTNEQYF
TRBV6-6 - many CASRARDADTQYF